The 32 T cell receptor beta chains below all came from one sample that was sequenced in a study of blood T cell repertoires in COVID-19. Only in-frame clones appear in the TCRdb table, and some are missing; sequencing was by immunoSEQ multiplex PCR. The sample holds some 150,000 clones; over 75% are singletons and the top ten take more than 0.75%. The sequencing input was PBMCs or T cells enriched from blood (not recorded which). The receptors derive from a woman under 30 who had recovered from COVID-19.

This clone has a single count. The rearrangement joins TRBV11-2 to TRBJ2-4, with D hard to call. The CDR3 is made up of 13 amino acids. Trimming stripped 1 base from V and 3 bases from J, with 4 bases between. CDR1 and CDR2 from the germline V gene are SGHAT and FQNNGV. DNA of the CDR3: TGTGCCAGCAGCTTAGCGGGCAAAAACATTCAGTACTTC. Amino acids: CASSLAGKNIQYF. Variable domain in full (rest from reference TRBV11-2 and TRBJ2-4): EAGVAQSPRYKIIEKRQSVAFWCNPISGHATLYWYQQILGQGPKLLIQFQNNGVVDDSQLPKDRFSAERLKGVDSTLKIQPAKLEDSAVYLCASSLAGKNIQYFGAGTRLSVL.

V gene TRBV6-5 combines with J gene TRBJ2-1; D is unclear. Germline CDR1 reads MNHEY; CDR2 reads SVGAGI. This CDR3 region has 13 residues. V was shortened by 0 bases and J by 8 bases, with 8 bases between the two germline ends. The CDR3 DNA is TGTGCCAGCAGTTACTCGATAGCATATGAGCAGTTCTTC. Residues: CASSYSIAYEQFF.

This sequence joins TRBV28 and TRBJ2-2; maybe TRBD1 (5 bases). Trimming pared 3 bases from V and 6 bases from J, leaving 14 bases between. The CDR3 runs to 15 residues. Germline CDR1 MDHEN, CDR2 SYDVKM. The CDR3 DNA reads as TGTGCCAGCAGTTTCGTTGGTGGGGCGTCCGGGGAGCTGTTTTTT. Translating it yields CASSFVGGASGELFF.

This clone came up once. For the CDR3, the DNA is TGTGCCAGCCGGGGGACTTTCTCCTACGAGCAGTACTTC. This codes for CASRGTFSYEQYF. The rearrangement uses TRBV11-2 and TRBJ2-7; D perhaps matches TRBD2 (6 bases). Germline assignment: CDR1 SGHAT and CDR2 FQNNGV. The V end was cut by 8 bases, the J end by 0 bases, with 11 bases between. This CDR3 comprises 13 residues.

The CDR3 sequence: CASRSDRSEQYF. The DNA for the CDR3 is TGTGCCAGCAGGTCTGATCGGAGCGAGCAGTACTTC. The chain links TRBV7-3 to TRBJ2-7; D gene ambiguous. This CDR3 is 12 amino acids long. V lost 6 bases, J lost 6 bases, and 12 bases lay in between. Germline CDR1 reads SGHTA; CDR2 reads FQGTGA.

The rearrangement uses TRBV7-2 and TRBJ2-7; 8 bases map to TRBD1. V was clipped by 7 bases and J by 2 bases; unmatched bases: 10. The CDR3 covers 15 residues. Germline lookup yields CDR1 SGHTA and CDR2 FQGNSA. The CDR3 here is CASTAVWDRTYEQYF. Here the CDR3 DNA reads TGTGCCAGCACAGCGGTATGGGACAGGACCTACGAGCAGTACTTC.

The chain carries TRBV11-2 and TRBJ2-3; D may be TRBD1 (5 bases). Germline V gene lookup returns CDR1 SGHAT and CDR2 FQNNGV. V was trimmed by 2 bases and J by 2 bases, leaving 14 bases between them. This CDR3 comprises 16 residues. CDR3 protein: CASSLTGRLITDTQYF. In DNA form, the CDR3 reads TGTGCCAGCAGCTTAACAGGAAGGCTTATCACAGATACGCAGTATTTT.

The rearrangement links TRBV27 to TRBJ2-5; TRBD1 might be the D (5 bases). V was shortened by 2 bases and J by 4 bases, with 5 bases between the two germline ends. The germline V gene has CDR1 MNHEY and CDR2 SMNVEV (reference sequence). The CDR3 extends over 12 amino acids. The CDR3 coding sequence is TGTGCCAGCAGTTTAAGGGGAGAGACCCAGTACTTC. This translates into CASSLRGETQYF.

This rearrangement joins TRBV7-9 to TRBJ2-7; the D gene is possibly TRBD2 (5 bases). The CDR3 length is 14 residues. The germline V and J ends were trimmed by 0 bases and 4 bases, with 10 bases remaining between them. Germline V gives CDR1 SEHNR, CDR2 FQNEAQ (reference sequence). The CDR3 loop is CASSLARASYEQYF. The CDR3 bases are TGTGCCAGCAGCTTAGCGCGGGCTTCATACGAGCAGTACTTC.

The V gene is TRBV2, the J gene TRBJ2-3; 9 bases are a match to TRBD2. Per germline, CDR1 SNHLY and CDR2 FYNNEI. V was pared by 5 bases and J by 6 bases, with 0 bases of the junction left unmatched. There are 12 residues in the CDR3. The CDR3 region has the DNA TGTGCCAGCAGTCTAGCGGGGGATACGCAGTATTTT. Translated, it gives CASSLAGDTQYF.

The rearrangement joins TRBV2 to TRBJ2-1, with TRBD2 identical over 9 bases. Trimming at V came to 0 bases and at J to 3 bases, leaving 3 bases not matched to a gene. The germline CDR1 and CDR2 sequences are SNHLY and FYNNEI. CDR3 size: 16 residues. The DNA of the CDR3 is TGTGCCAGCAGTGAAGCTGCTAGCGGGATCTACAATGAGCAGTTCTTC. Amino acid sequence: CASSEAASGIYNEQFF.

The chain carries TRBV11-2 and TRBJ2-1; 7 bases align to TRBD1. After removal of 5 bases from V and 2 bases from J, the junction contained 9 bases not matched to a gene. CDR1 is SGHAT, CDR2 FQNNGV, per germline. This CDR3 contains 16 residues. The CDR3 here is CASSLARDSPYNEQFF. The CDR3 nucleotides are TGTGCCAGCAGCCTTGCCCGGGACAGTCCCTACAATGAGCAGTTCTTC. The variable domain in full, completed from reference TRBV11-2 and TRBJ2-1, reads EAGVAQSPRYKIIEKRQSVAFWCNPISGHATLYWYQQILGQGPKLLIQFQNNGVVDDSQLPKDRFSAERLKGVDSTLKIQPAKLEDSAVYLCASSLARDSPYNEQFFGPGTRLTVL.

The CDR3 is CASSGPEASGGYTF. The DNA for the CDR3 is TGTGCCAGCAGTGGTCCGGAAGCCTCGGGTGGCTACACCTTC. The chain carries TRBV6-4 and TRBJ1-2; D remains ambiguous. Trimming took 4 bases from V and 7 from J, leaving 16 bases between them. In germline, CDR1 is MRHNA, CDR2 SNTAGT. CDR3 length: 14 residues.

The chain couples TRBV7-3 to TRBJ2-2; D unresolved. V gave up 4 bases and J gave up 0 bases, with 6 bases separating them. CDR1 and CDR2 from the germline V gene are SGHTA and FQGTGA. CDR3 size: 14 residues. The CDR3 is CASSSQPNTGELFF. The CDR3 DNA reads as TGTGCCAGCAGCTCACAGCCGAACACCGGGGAGCTGTTTTTT. Looking up the rest from reference TRBV7-3 and TRBJ2-2 gives the full variable domain: GAGVSQTPSNKVTEKGKYVELRCDPISGHTALYWYRQSLGQGPEFLIYFQGTGAADDSGLPNDRFFAVRPEGSVSTLKIQRTERGDSAVYLCASSSQPNTGELFFGEGSRLTVL.

This rearrangement joins TRBV6-5 to TRBJ2-2; D uncertain. V shed 0 bases and J shed 8 bases, with 7 bases lying between them. Germline V gene sequence: CDR1 MNHEY, CDR2 SVGAGI. There are 13 residues in the CDR3. The CDR3 sequence: CASSYSQLGELFF. The CDR3 coding sequence is TGTGCCAGCAGTTACTCCCAACTGGGGGAGCTGTTTTTT.

The rearrangement joins TRBV19 to TRBJ1-5; no clear D. With 6 bases removed from V and 6 bases from J, the gap between germline ends came to 12 bases. CDR1 and CDR2 from the germline V gene are LNHDA and SQIVND (reference sequence). CDR3 length: 13 amino acids. In nucleotides, the CDR3 is TGTGCCAGTAGCCCCCTAACGGGTCAGCCCCAGCATTTT. It specifies CASSPLTGQPQHF.

The chain combines TRBV5-1 with TRBJ1-1; D perhaps matches TRBD1 (5 bases). The V gene's germline CDR1 is SGHRS and CDR2 YFSETQ. The CDR3 extends over 13 amino acids. V was cut by 1 base and J by 5 bases, with 9 bases left in between. CDR3 amino acids: CASSLLGGTEAFF. DNA of the CDR3: TGCGCCAGCAGCTTGCTGGGGGGGACTGAAGCTTTCTTT.

This sequence joins TRBV7-9 and TRBJ2-1, with D perhaps matching TRBD2 (6 bases). The CDR3 has 16 residues. Germline CDR1 and CDR2: SEHNR and FQNEAQ (reference sequence). The germline V and J ends were trimmed by 0 bases and 2 bases, with 11 bases remaining between them. The CDR3 sequence is CASSLAAGSPYNEQFF. The CDR3 bases are TGTGCCAGCAGCTTAGCGGCGGGGTCACCCTACAATGAGCAGTTCTTC.

The V and J genes are TRBV3-1 (or the pseudogene TRBV3-2) and TRBJ2-3, with TRBD2 identical over 7 bases. Germline CDR1 reads LGHDT; CDR2 reads YNNKEL (reference sequence). The V and J ends lost 4 bases and 5 bases, in that order; junction bases with no gene match: 15. This CDR3 contains 17 residues. In DNA, the CDR3 is TGTGCCAGCAGCCCGCTGGTGGGAGGGCCCTTCGGAGATACGCAGTATTTT. Amino acids: CASSPLVGGPFGDTQYF.

The rearrangement links TRBV7-6 to TRBJ1-6; 11 positions match TRBD1. V gave up 4 bases and J gave up 9 bases; unmatched junction bases: 5. Germline CDR1 SGHVS, CDR2 FNYEAQ. The CDR3 sequence is 15 residues long. The CDR3 region is CASSWGTGGGSPLHF. In DNA, the CDR3 is TGTGCCAGCAGCTGGGGGACAGGGGGTGGTTCACCCCTCCACTTT.

The chain joins TRBV4-3 to TRBJ2-2; D unclear. Germline V gene lookup returns CDR1 LGHNA and CDR2 YSLEER. CDR3 size: 15 residues. Trimming removed 0 bases from V and 6 bases from J, with 11 bases in between. CDR3 sequence reads: CASSQERVFPGELFF. The CDR3 region has the DNA TGCGCCAGCAGCCAAGAGCGCGTTTTCCCCGGGGAGCTGTTTTTT.

The V call is TRBV5-1, the J call TRBJ1-2; 7 positions agree with TRBD1. This CDR3 comprises 13 residues. V lost 4 bases, J lost 3 bases, and 3 bases stayed unmatched. Germline assignment: CDR1 SGHRS and CDR2 YFSETQ. CDR3 nucleotides: TGCGCCAGCAGCATCGACAGGGACTATGGCTACACCTTC. The encoded protein is CASSIDRDYGYTF.

The genes are TRBV28 and TRBJ1-4; weak D call: TRBD1 (6 bases). The CDR3 spans 13 residues. The V gene's germline CDR1 is MDHEN and CDR2 SYDVKM. Between the trimmed V and J ends, which lost 3 bases and 12 bases, there was a span of 14 bases. Here the CDR3 reads CASSLYRALELFF. The CDR3 coding sequence is TGTGCCAGCAGTTTGTACAGGGCCTTAGAACTGTTTTTT.

The chain has TRBV27 and TRBJ2-3; D is unclear. Germline CDR1 and CDR2: MNHEY and SMNVEV (reference sequence). There are 13 residues in the CDR3. V was shortened by 2 bases and J by 3 bases, with 6 bases between the two germline ends. The CDR3, as DNA: TGTGCCAGCAGTTTACAGACTACAGATACGCAGTATTTT. The encoded protein is CASSLQTTDTQYF.

This clone was counted a few times. The chain employs TRBV7-6 and TRBJ2-2; tentative D call: TRBD2 (6 bases). The CDR3 runs to 14 residues. Germline values: CDR1 SGHVS, CDR2 FNYEAQ. V lost 4 bases to trimming and J lost 5 bases, with 11 bases between them. The CDR3 spells CASSWTGATGELFF. The CDR3 DNA follows: TGTGCCAGCAGCTGGACGGGAGCTACCGGGGAGCTGTTTTTT.

V gene TRBV25-1 combines with J gene TRBJ1-1; 9 nucleotides match TRBD1. Germline V gene lookup returns CDR1 MGHDK and CDR2 SYGVNS. This CDR3 has 15 amino acids. The V segment lost 7 bases and the J segment 1 base; nucleotides outside the gene matches: 7. Here the CDR3 DNA reads TGTGCCAGCAAGAAACAGGGGGCGCGGAACACTGAAGCTTTCTTT. It is translated as CASKKQGARNTEAFF.

The chain has TRBV6-5 and TRBJ2-1, with TRBD2 identical over 14 bases. The CDR3 runs 15 residues. CDR1 is MNHEY, CDR2 SVGAGI, per germline. Losses at the gene ends were 5 bases for V and 7 bases for J; bases not matched to a gene: 4. DNA for the CDR3: TGTGCCAGCAGTCGGACTAGCGGGAGGCAAAATGAGCAGTTCTTC. Amino acids: CASSRTSGRQNEQFF.

V and J are TRBV19 and TRBJ2-5, with 14 nucleotides matching TRBD2. Trimming took 3 bases from V and 5 from J; bases not matched to a gene: 8. Germline CDR1 LNHDA, CDR2 SQIVND (reference sequence). The CDR3 runs to 17 residues. Written as DNA, the CDR3 is TGTGCCAGTAGTATTCCGGGACTAGCGGGAGTGTCGGAGACCCAGTACTTC. It is translated as CASSIPGLAGVSETQYF.

The chain employs TRBV5-4 and TRBJ2-1; no firm D call. V lost 4 bases to trimming and J lost 6 bases, with 14 bases between them. The CDR3 is 14 residues long. CDR1 and CDR2 (germline): SGHNT, YYREEE (reference sequence). CDR3 nucleotide sequence: TGTGCCAGCAGCGAGGTACCGCTGGGCAATGAGCAGTTCTTC. This encodes CASSEVPLGNEQFF.

The V gene is TRBV28, the J gene TRBJ1-1, with 8 bases identical to TRBD1. J was trimmed by 2 bases and V by 4 bases; bases with no gene match: 3. This CDR3 comprises 14 residues. CDR1 is MDHEN, CDR2 SYDVKM, per germline. The CDR3 sequence is CASSSDRANTEAFF. The CDR3 DNA reads TGTGCCAGCAGTTCGGACAGGGCTAACACTGAAGCTTTCTTT.

This clone was observed once. The chain carries TRBV23-1 and TRBJ2-7, with D possibly matching TRBD2 (6 bases). TRBV23-1 is noted as an ORF with a role that remains uncertain. Trimming left V 0 bases short and J 3 bases short, with 15 bases between. CDR3 length: 16 residues. Here the CDR3 reads CASSQSGGRCYYEQYF. CDR3 nucleotide sequence: TGCGCCAGCAGTCAATCTGGGGGGAGATGTTACTACGAGCAGTACTTC.

The chain links TRBV7-9 to TRBJ1-6; possible D gene TRBD1, 6 bases. This CDR3 is 15 amino acids long. Trimming took 1 base from V and 5 from J, leaving 9 bases between them. Germline V gene data show CDR1 as SEHNR and CDR2 as FQNEAQ (reference sequence). CDR3 residues: CASSLGTADNSPLHF. Written as DNA, the CDR3 is TGTGCCAGCAGCTTAGGGACAGCTGATAATTCACCCCTCCACTTT. Supplemented by reference TRBV7-9 and TRBJ1-6, the full variable domain reads DTGVSQNPRHKITKRGQNVTFRCDPISEHNRLYWYRQTLGQGPEFLTYFQNEAQLEKSRLLSDRFSAERPKGSFSTLEIQRTEQGDSAMYLCASSLGTADNSPLHFGNGTRLTVT.